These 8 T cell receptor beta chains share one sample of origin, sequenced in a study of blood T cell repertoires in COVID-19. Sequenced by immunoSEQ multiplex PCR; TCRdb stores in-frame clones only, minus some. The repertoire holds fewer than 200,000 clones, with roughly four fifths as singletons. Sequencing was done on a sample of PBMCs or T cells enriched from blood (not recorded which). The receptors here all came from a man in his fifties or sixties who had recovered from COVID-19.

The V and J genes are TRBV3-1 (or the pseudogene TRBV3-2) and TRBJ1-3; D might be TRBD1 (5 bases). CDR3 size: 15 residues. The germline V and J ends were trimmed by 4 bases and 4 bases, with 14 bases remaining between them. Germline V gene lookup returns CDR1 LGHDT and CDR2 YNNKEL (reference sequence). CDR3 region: CASSLWGGTGNTIYF. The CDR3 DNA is TGTGCCAGCAGCCTTTGGGGGGGGACCGGAAACACCATATATTTT.

CDR3 nucleotide sequence: TGCGCCAGCAGCTTTGGGAGCGGGGGGAAGCAAGAGACCCAGTACTTC. Its protein is CASSFGSGGKQETQYF. The chain joins TRBV5-1 to TRBJ2-5; 9 nucleotides match TRBD2. Germline CDR1 and CDR2: SGHRS and YFSETQ. Trimming cost V 2 bases and J 2 bases; bases outside gene matches: 7. This CDR3 is 16 amino acids long.

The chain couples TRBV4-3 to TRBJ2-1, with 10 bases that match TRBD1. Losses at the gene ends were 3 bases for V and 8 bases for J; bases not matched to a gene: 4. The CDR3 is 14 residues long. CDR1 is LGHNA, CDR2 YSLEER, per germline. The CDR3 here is CASSQGTGDDEQFF. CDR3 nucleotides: TGCGCCAGCAGCCAGGGGACAGGGGACGATGAGCAGTTCTTC.

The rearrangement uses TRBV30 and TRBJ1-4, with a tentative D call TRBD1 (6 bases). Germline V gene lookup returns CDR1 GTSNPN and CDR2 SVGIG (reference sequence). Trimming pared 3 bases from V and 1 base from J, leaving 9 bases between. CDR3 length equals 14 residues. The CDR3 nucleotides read TGTGCCTGGAGCGGACAGTTAACTAATGAAAAACTGTTTTTT. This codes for CAWSGQLTNEKLFF.

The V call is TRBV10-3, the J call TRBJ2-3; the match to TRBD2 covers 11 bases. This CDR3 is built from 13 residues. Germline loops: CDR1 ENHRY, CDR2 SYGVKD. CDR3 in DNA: TGTGGGGTAGCGGGGGGGAGCACAGATACGCAGTATTTT. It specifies CGVAGGSTDTQYF.

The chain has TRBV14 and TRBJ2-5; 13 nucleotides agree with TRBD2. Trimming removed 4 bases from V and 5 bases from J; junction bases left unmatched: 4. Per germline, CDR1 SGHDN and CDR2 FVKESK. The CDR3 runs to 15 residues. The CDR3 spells CASSPGTSGVETQYF. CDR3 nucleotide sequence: TGTGCCAGCAGCCCGGGGACTAGCGGGGTGGAGACCCAGTACTTC.

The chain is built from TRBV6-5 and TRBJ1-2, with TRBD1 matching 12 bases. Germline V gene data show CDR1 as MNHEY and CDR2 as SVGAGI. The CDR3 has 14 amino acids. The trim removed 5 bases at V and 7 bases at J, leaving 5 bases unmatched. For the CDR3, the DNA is TGTGCCAGCAGTCCGGGACAGGGGGCCGGTGGCTACACCTTC. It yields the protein CASSPGQGAGGYTF.

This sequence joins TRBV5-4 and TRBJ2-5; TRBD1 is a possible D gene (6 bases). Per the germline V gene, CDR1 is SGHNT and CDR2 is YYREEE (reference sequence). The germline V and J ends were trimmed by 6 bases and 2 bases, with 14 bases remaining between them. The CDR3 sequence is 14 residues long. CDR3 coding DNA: TGTGCCAGCACCCTGGACAGTAAACAAGAGACCCAGTACTTC. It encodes CASTLDSKQETQYF.